The 11 T cell receptor beta chains listed next were all sequenced from one sample in a study of blood T cell repertoires in COVID-19. Assay used: immunoSEQ multiplex PCR; TCRdb lists only in-frame clones, some missing. Of about 300,000 clones listed, approximately 90% are singletons. What was sequenced was peripheral blood. The receptor set was obtained from a woman aged 45-65 years with COVID-19, enrolled during active disease.

The J gene is TRBJ2-1, the V gene TRBV19, with 13 bases fitting TRBD2. The J segment lost 7 bases and the V segment lost 1 base, leaving 4 bases of the junction unmatched. The CDR3 loop spans 16 amino acids. From germline, CDR1 is LNHDA and CDR2 SQIVND (reference sequence). The CDR3 bases are TGTGCCAGTAGTATAGGGAGGACTAGCGGGAGAAATGAGCAGTTCTTC. It specifies CASSIGRTSGRNEQFF.

The genes are TRBV6-2 or TRBV6-3 and TRBJ1-5; D is ambiguous. Trimming took 0 bases from V and 0 from J, leaving 9 bases between them. Looked up from germline, CDR1 is MNHEY and CDR2 is SVGEGT. The length of the CDR3 is 16 residues. As DNA, the CDR3 is TGTGCCAGCAGTTACTCGAGAGGGATTAGCAATCAGCCCCAGCATTTT. Its translation: CASSYSRGISNQPQHF.

The rearrangement uses TRBV5-6 and TRBJ2-2, with 8 bases lining up with TRBD1. The V segment lost 4 bases and the J segment 5 bases; nucleotides outside the gene matches: 7. CDR3 length: 15 residues. Germline V CDR1 and CDR2: SGHDT, YYEEEE. The CDR3 nucleotides are TGTGCCAGCAGCACCGGGACAGGCGCTACCGGGGAGCTGTTTTTT. Protein: CASSTGTGATGELFF.

The J gene is TRBJ1-1, the V gene TRBV14; D uncertain. The CDR3 has 16 amino acids. CDR1 is SGHDN and CDR2 is FVKESK in the germline V gene. V was trimmed by 0 bases and J by 0 bases, leaving 11 bases between them. The CDR3 sequence: CASSQDLLRLNTEAFF. In nucleotides, the CDR3 is TGTGCCAGCAGCCAAGATTTATTACGGTTGAACACTGAAGCTTTCTTT. Based on the CDR3 plus reference TRBV14 and TRBJ1-1, the full variable domain is EAGVTQFPSHSVIEKGQTVTLRCDPISGHDNLYWYRRVMGKEIKFLLHFVKESKQDESGMPNNRFLAERTGGTYSTLKVQPAELEDSGVYFCASSQDLLRLNTEAFFGQGTRLTVV.

The chain is built from TRBV11-2 and TRBJ2-1, with 7 bases identical to TRBD2. The V and J ends lost 7 bases and 10 bases, in that order; junction bases with no gene match: 7. From germline, CDR1 is SGHAT and CDR2 FQNNGV. The CDR3 covers 12 residues. The CDR3 nucleotides read TGTGCCAGCAACCCCGCGGGAGTCGAGCAGTTCTTC. Amino acid sequence: CASNPAGVEQFF.

The chain carries TRBV7-2 and TRBJ1-6, with 9 bases matching TRBD1. The CDR3 is 15 amino acids. J gave up 7 bases and V 1 base, and 2 bases lay outside the gene matches. Per the germline V gene, CDR1 is SGHTA and CDR2 is FQGNSA. The CDR3 DNA reads as TGTGCCAGCAGCTTAGATGGGACAGGGAATTCACCCCTCCACTTT. It codes for CASSLDGTGNSPLHF.

The V call is TRBV4-3, the J call TRBJ2-3; D not resolved. This CDR3 is 13 amino acids long. The V gene's germline CDR1 is LGHNA and CDR2 YSLEER. V was pared by 4 bases and J by 4 bases, with 9 bases between. As DNA, the CDR3 is TGCGCCAGCAGCCCTCAGGTGGCAGATACGCAGTATTTT. Protein: CASSPQVADTQYF.

The chain is built from TRBV5-1 and TRBJ2-2; 8 bases agree with TRBD2. The CDR3 loop spans 16 amino acids. Germline loops: CDR1 SGHRS, CDR2 YFSETQ. The trim removed 1 base at V and 2 bases at J, leaving 4 bases unmatched. The CDR3 sequence: CASSLSGLGNTGELFF. CDR3 sequence (DNA): TGCGCCAGCAGCTTGTCGGGACTAGGCAACACCGGGGAGCTGTTTTTT.

V and J are TRBV9 and TRBJ2-4; D unclear. The CDR3 spans 16 residues. The V end was cut by 0 bases, the J end by 2 bases, with 12 bases between. Germline V CDR1 and CDR2: SGDLS, YYNGEE. The CDR3 sequence is CASSVDESATKNIQYF. CDR3 nucleotides: TGTGCCAGCAGCGTAGATGAGAGTGCGACCAAAAACATTCAGTACTTC.

The chain joins TRBV21-1 to TRBJ1-4; whether TRBD1, the table's D call, matches the DNA was not checked. TRBV21-1 is recorded as a pseudogene. The CDR3 loop spans 15 amino acids. For the CDR3, the DNA is TGTGCCAGCAGCAATCGGGGACAGGCGAATGAAAAACTGTTTTTT. This gives the protein CASSNRGQANEKLFF.

Only one count was recorded for this clone. This chain uses TRBV11-2 with TRBJ1-6; possible D gene TRBD1, 5 bases. Germline V gene data show CDR1 as SGHAT and CDR2 as FQNNGV. The CDR3 is 17 amino acids. The V end was cut by 2 bases, the J end by 8 bases, with 19 bases between. Here the CDR3 reads CASSLLGGVKVHSPLHF. In DNA form, the CDR3 reads TGTGCCAGCAGCTTACTGGGAGGGGTTAAGGTCCATTCACCCCTCCACTTT.